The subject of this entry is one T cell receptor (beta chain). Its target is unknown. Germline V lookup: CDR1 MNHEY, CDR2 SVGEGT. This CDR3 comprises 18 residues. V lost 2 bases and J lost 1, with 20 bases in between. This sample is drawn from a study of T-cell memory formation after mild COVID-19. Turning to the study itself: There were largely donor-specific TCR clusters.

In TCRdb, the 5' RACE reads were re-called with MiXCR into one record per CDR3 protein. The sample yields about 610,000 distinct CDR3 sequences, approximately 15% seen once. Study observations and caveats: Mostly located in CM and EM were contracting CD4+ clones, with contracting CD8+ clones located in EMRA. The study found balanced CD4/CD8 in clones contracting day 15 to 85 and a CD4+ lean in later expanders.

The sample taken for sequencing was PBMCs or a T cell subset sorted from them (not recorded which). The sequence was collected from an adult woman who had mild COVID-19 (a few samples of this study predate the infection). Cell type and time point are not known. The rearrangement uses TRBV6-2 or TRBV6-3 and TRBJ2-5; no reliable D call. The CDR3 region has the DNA TGTGCCAGCAGTTACGATAGTTCGGACCCCCGTGGCCAAGAGACCCAGTACTTC. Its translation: CASSYDSSDPRGQETQYF.